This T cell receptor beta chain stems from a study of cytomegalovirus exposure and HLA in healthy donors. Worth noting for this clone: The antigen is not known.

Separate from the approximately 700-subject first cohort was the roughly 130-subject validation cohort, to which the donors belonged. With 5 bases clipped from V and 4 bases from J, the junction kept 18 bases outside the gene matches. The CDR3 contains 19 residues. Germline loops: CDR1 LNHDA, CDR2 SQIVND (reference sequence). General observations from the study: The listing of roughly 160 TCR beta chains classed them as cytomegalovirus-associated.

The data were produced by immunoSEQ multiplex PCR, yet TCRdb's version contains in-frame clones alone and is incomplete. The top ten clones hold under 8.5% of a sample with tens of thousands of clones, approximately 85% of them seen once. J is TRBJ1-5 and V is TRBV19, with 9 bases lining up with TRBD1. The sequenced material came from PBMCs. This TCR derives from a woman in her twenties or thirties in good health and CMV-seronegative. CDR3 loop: CASSARDIVGTGWNQPQHF. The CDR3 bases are TGTGCCAGTAGTGCCCGGGACATTGTGGGGACAGGGTGGAATCAGCCCCAGCATTTT.